This is a list of T cell receptor beta chains from one sample in a study of blood T cell repertoires in COVID-19. The method was immunoSEQ multiplex PCR; TCRdb's version includes in-frame clones alone and lacks a portion of them. The sample consists of some 240,000 clones, more than 75% of them appearing once. Sample: peripheral blood. The receptor source for this set is a woman in her sixties with active or convalescent COVID-19. CDR3s include the opening cysteine and the closing phenylalanine or tryptophan. Fields, in order: D gene, V gene, clone size, J gene, CDR3 DNA, CDR3 protein. A D gene is named only where the DNA matches it firmly. Clone size is given for some rows only: seen once, a few or many times, or a class if the clone is expanded.

D: .; V: TRBV6-6; size: once; J: TRBJ1-2; DNA: TGTGCCAGCAATGGGCAGCTCCTTGGGGGCTACACCTTC; CDR3: CASNGQLLGGYTF
D: .; V: TRBV7-2; size: .; J: TRBJ1-4; DNA: TGTGCCAGCAGCTTAGACGGGGTTGCAACTAATGAAAAACTGTTTTTT; CDR3: CASSLDGVATNEKLFF
D: TRBD2; V: TRBV7-9; size: .; J: TRBJ2-7; DNA: TGTGCCAGCAAATTTAGCGGGGGAGAATACGAGCAGTACTTC; CDR3: CASKFSGGEYEQYF
D: TRBD1; V: TRBV25-1; size: .; J: TRBJ1-3; DNA: TGTGCCAGCAGTGCTATTGGGACAGCCTCGCGCTCTGGAAACACCATATATTTT; CDR3: CASSAIGTASRSGNTIYF
D: .; V: TRBV2; size: .; J: TRBJ2-6; DNA: TGTGCCAGCAGTGCGGGGGACAGTGGTTCTGGGGCCAACGTCCTGACTTTC; CDR3: CASSAGDSGSGANVLTF
D: .; V: TRBV27; size: .; J: TRBJ1-2; DNA: TGTGCCAGCAGAGGCGACAGGCTCTATGGCTACACCTTC; CDR3: CASRGDRLYGYTF
D: TRBD2; V: TRBV6-6; size: .; J: TRBJ2-1; DNA: TGTGCCAGCAGTTCCTTTAGCGGGATATACAATGAGCAGTTCTTC; CDR3: CASSSFSGIYNEQFF
D: TRBD1; V: TRBV6-5; size: .; J: TRBJ1-1; DNA: TGTGCCAGCAGGTTGACAGGGACCACTGAAGCTTTCTTT; CDR3: CASRLTGTTEAFF
D: TRBD1; V: TRBV5-4; size: .; J: TRBJ1-2; DNA: TGTGCCAGCAGCTCGGGACAGGGGCGTCCCTCGGGTGCGAACTATGGCTACACCTTC; CDR3: CASSSGQGRPSGANYGYTF
D: TRBD1; V: TRBV6-5; size: .; J: TRBJ1-6; DNA: TGTGCCAGCAGTTTGGACAGGGGGCGTTCACCCCTCCACTTT; CDR3: CASSLDRGRSPLHF
D: TRBD1; V: TRBV7-9; size: many; J: TRBJ2-5; DNA: TGTGCCAGCAGTTCAAGGGGGCCGGAGACCCAGTACTTC; CDR3: CASSSRGPETQYF
D: TRBD1; V: TRBV3-1/TRBV3-2; size: once; J: TRBJ2-7; DNA: TGTGCCAGCAGCCAAGTTCGCGGGACAGGGCGCTTCTACGAGCAGTACTTC; CDR3: CASSQVRGTGRFYEQYF
D: TRBD1; V: TRBV10-3; size: .; J: TRBJ1-2; DNA: TGTGCCATCAGGAGACAGGGGGCTGACTATGGCTACACCTTC; CDR3: CAIRRQGADYGYTF
D: .; V: TRBV29-1; size: .; J: TRBJ1-5; DNA: TGCAGCGTAAGACAGGATAGCAATCAGCCCCAGCATTTT; CDR3: CSVRQDSNQPQHF
D: .; V: TRBV5-6; size: .; J: TRBJ2-5; DNA: TGTGCCAGCAGCCCGGACAGTAAAGAGACCCAGTACTTC; CDR3: CASSPDSKETQYF
D: .; V: TRBV30; size: .; J: TRBJ1-2; DNA: TGTGCCTGGAGAATTGGGCTCGACCCCTATGGCTACACCTTC; CDR3: CAWRIGLDPYGYTF
D: .; V: TRBV20-1; size: .; J: TRBJ2-5; DNA: TGCAGTGCTAGCAGCAGGGAGACCCAGTACTTC; CDR3: CSASSRETQYF
D: .; V: TRBV1; size: .; J: TRBJ1-5; DNA: TGCACCAGCAGCCCGGGGGGACAGGGGACGCAGCCCCAGCATTTT; CDR3: CTSSPGGQGTQPQHF
D: .; V: TRBV19; size: few; J: TRBJ1-6; DNA: TGTGCCAGTGGGCCGTATTCACCCCTCCACTTT; CDR3: CASGPYSPLHF
D: .; V: TRBV6-6; size: .; J: TRBJ2-1; DNA: TGTGCCAGCAGTTACTCGTCGGGACATCGCGATAGTGAGCAGTTCTTC; CDR3: CASSYSSGHRDSEQFF
D: .; V: TRBV3-1/TRBV3-2; size: .; J: TRBJ1-2; DNA: TGTGCCAGCAGCCAGTCAGGGTTCGAGGGCTACACCTTC; CDR3: CASSQSGFEGYTF
D: .; V: TRBV10-3; size: few; J: TRBJ1-1; DNA: TGTGCCATCAAGGGACTTGGGAACACTGAAGCTTTCTTT; CDR3: CAIKGLGNTEAFF
D: TRBD1; V: TRBV6-5; size: .; J: TRBJ2-2; DNA: TGTGCCAGCAGTTACGGGGACAGGTCCTCCGGGGAGCTGTTTTTT; CDR3: CASSYGDRSSGELFF
D: .; V: TRBV29-1; size: .; J: TRBJ2-7; DNA: TGCAGCGTAATAGGGGACGAGCAGTACTTC; CDR3: CSVIGDEQYF
D: .; V: TRBV12-3/TRBV12-4; size: .; J: TRBJ1-1; DNA: TGTGCGACGGGGAGGCCGAACACTGAAGCTTTCTTT; CDR3: CATGRPNTEAFF
D: TRBD2; V: TRBV9; size: .; J: TRBJ2-7; DNA: TGTGCCAGCAGCGTTAGCGGGGGGGCGGCATACGAGCAGTACTTC; CDR3: CASSVSGGAAYEQYF
D: .; V: TRBV7-7; size: .; J: TRBJ2-2; DNA: TGTGCCAGCAGCCCCAGGGGCTTCGGCACCGGGGAGCTGTTTTTT; CDR3: CASSPRGFGTGELFF
D: .; V: TRBV6-1; size: .; J: TRBJ1-6; DNA: TGTGCCAGCAGTGAATTGGGGGGGGCCGCCTATAATTCACCCCTCCACTTT; CDR3: CASSELGGAAYNSPLHF
D: TRBD2; V: TRBV5-1; size: once; J: TRBJ2-3; DNA: TGCGCCAGCAGCTTGGGTGGACTAGCGGGGGGGCCTTCGACAGATACGCAGTATTTT; CDR3: CASSLGGLAGGPSTDTQYF
D: TRBD1; V: TRBV9; size: .; J: TRBJ1-1; DNA: TGTGCCAGCAGCGGCCGACAGGGGGTGGGGAACACTGAAGCTTTCTTT; CDR3: CASSGRQGVGNTEAFF
D: TRBD2; V: TRBV20-1; size: .; J: TRBJ2-7; DNA: TGCAGTGCTAGTAAAGGGACTAGCGGGGGCTACGAGCAGTACTTC; CDR3: CSASKGTSGGYEQYF
D: TRBD2; V: TRBV9; size: .; J: TRBJ2-2; DNA: TGTGCCAGCAGCGTAGGTGCGGGGGAGTACACCGGGGAGCTGTTTTTT; CDR3: CASSVGAGEYTGELFF
D: .; V: TRBV19; size: .; J: TRBJ1-4; DNA: TGTGCCAGTAACCACAGGACTAATGAAAAACTGTTTTTT; CDR3: CASNHRTNEKLFF
D: TRBD2; V: TRBV30; size: .; J: TRBJ2-3; DNA: TGTGCCTGGAGCGGGGGGGCCAGAGATACGCAGTATTTT; CDR3: CAWSGGARDTQYF